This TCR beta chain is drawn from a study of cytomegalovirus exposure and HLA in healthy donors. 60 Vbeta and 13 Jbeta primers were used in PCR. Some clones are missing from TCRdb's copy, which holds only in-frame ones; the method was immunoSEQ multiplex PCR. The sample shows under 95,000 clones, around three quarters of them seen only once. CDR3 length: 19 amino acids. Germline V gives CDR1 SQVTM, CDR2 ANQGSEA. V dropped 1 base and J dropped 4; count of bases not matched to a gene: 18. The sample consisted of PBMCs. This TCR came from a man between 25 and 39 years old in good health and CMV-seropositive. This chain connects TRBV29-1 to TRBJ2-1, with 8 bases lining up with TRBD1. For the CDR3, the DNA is TGCAGCGTTGAAGTTGGGCGGGCCAGGGGGCGGAGGTCGTACAATGAGCAGTTCTTC. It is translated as CSVEVGRARGRRSYNEQFF.